The following is a T cell receptor beta chain sequence with its context. Its antigen is unidentified. This entry is derived from a study of OX40 agonist ivuxolimab in advanced cancers. Overall study: Dose-escalation subjects each had hepatocellular carcinoma, melanoma, renal cell or head and neck cancer. The mean age was approximately 56 years, ranging from 23 to 79, with about 87% of participants male. Whole-study results and caveats: There was clonal expansion of CD4+ and CD8+ blood T cells by week 6 at 0.1 to 3.0 mg/kg. Among T cells, CD8+ cells averaged more expanded clones than CD4+ cells.

Germline CDR1 is SGHAT and CDR2 is FQNNGV. This CDR3 is built from 17 residues. V lost 5 bases and J lost 0; bases outside the gene matches: 7. Method: immunoSEQ multiplex PCR; TCRdb's copy keeps in-frame clones and lacks some. The top ten clones hold 35% to 45% of a sample with about 14,000 clones, approximately 77% of them seen once. The chain links TRBV11-2 to TRBJ2-7, with 13 bases identical to TRBD2. The sequence derives from an adult with an advanced solid tumor such as melanoma, head and neck, liver or kidney cancer. The material sequenced was CD4+ or CD8+ T cells sorted from blood, taken in a trial of the OX40 agonist ivuxolimab. The CDR3: CASSPRTSGGLSYEQYF. CDR3 nucleotides: TGTGCCAGCAGCCCTCGGACTAGCGGGGGTCTCTCCTACGAGCAGTACTTC.